This entry describes one T cell receptor beta chain. This sample was taken from a study of blood T cell repertoires in COVID-19. As processed by the authors: Quantification of nucleated cells was approximated via reference gene primer amplification. Profiling relied on immunoSEQ multiplex PCR, and the TCRdb table lists in-frame clones only, not all of them. The DNA gave D and trimming, while V, J and clone size come from that table. The sample gives roughly 250,000 clones, approximately 91% of which show up once; 2.3% is in the top ten. CDR1 MDHEN and CDR2 SYDVKM come from the germline V gene. The CDR3 is made up of 15 amino acids. V lost 7 bases, J lost 10 bases, and 20 bases lay in between. The study drew participants aged about 18 to 89 years from approximately 23 US areas.

The source material was PBMCs or T cells enriched from blood (not recorded which). The sequence was collected from a middle-aged woman with acute COVID-19. V and J are TRBV28 and TRBJ1-6, with D maybe TRBD1 (5 bases). CDR3 residues: CASTTGGDFSSPLHF. In DNA, the CDR3 is TGTGCCAGCACCACGGGAGGGGACTTCTCCTCACCCCTCCACTTT.